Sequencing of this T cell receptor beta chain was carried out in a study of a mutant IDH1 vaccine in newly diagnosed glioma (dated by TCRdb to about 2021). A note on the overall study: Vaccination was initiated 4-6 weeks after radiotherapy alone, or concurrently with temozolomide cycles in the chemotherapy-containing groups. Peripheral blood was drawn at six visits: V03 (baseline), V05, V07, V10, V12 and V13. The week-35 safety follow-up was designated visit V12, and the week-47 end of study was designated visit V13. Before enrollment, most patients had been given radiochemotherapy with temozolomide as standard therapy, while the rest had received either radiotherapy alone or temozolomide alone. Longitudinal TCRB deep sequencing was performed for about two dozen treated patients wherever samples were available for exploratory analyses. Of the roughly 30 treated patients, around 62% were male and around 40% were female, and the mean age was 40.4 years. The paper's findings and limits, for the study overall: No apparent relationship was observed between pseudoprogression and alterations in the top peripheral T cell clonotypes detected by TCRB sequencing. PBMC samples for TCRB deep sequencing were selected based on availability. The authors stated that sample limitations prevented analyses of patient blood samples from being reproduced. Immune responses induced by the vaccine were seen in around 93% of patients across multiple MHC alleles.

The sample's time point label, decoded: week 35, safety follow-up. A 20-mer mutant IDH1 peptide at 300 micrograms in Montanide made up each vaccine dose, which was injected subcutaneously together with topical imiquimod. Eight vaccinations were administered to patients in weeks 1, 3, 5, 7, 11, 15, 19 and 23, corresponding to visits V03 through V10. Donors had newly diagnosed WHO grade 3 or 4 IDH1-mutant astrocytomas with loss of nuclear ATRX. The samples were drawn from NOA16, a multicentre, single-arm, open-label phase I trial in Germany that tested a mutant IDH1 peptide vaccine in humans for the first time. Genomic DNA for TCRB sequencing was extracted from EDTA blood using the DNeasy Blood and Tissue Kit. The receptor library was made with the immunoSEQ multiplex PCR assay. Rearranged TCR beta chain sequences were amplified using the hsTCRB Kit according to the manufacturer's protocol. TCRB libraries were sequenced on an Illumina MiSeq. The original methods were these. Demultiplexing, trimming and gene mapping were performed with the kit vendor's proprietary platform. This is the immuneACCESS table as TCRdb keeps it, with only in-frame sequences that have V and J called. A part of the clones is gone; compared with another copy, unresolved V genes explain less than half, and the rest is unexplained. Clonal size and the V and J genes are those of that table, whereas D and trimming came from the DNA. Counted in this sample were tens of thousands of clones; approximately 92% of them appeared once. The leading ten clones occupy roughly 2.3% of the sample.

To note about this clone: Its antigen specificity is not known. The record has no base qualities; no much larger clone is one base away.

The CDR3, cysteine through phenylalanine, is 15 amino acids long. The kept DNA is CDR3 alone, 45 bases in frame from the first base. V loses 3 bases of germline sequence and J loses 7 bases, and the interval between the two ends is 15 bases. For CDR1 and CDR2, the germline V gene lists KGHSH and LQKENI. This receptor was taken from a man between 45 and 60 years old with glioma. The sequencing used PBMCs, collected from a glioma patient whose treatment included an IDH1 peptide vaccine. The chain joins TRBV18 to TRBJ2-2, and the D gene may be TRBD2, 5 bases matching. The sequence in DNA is TGTGCCAGCTCACCCAGGACTCGTTTAGGCGGGGAGCTGTTTTTT. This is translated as CASSPRTRLGGELFF.